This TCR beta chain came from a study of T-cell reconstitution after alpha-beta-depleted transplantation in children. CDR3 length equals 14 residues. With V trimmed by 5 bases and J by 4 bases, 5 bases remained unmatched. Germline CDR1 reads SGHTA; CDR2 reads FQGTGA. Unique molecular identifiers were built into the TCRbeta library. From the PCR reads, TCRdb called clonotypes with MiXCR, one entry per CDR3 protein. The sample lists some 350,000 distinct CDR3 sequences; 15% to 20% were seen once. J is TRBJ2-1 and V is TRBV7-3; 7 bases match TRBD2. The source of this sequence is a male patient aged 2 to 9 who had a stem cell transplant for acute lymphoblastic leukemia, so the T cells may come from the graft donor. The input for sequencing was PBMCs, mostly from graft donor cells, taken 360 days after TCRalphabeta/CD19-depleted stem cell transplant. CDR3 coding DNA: TGTGCCAGCAGCCCGACTAGCCAGTACAATGAGCAGTTCTTC. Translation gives CASSPTSQYNEQFF. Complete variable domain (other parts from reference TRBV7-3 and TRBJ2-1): GAGVSQTPSNKVTEKGKYVELRCDPISGHTALYWYRQSLGQGPEFLIYFQGTGAADDSGLPNDRFFAVRPEGSVSTLKIQRTERGDSAVYLCASSPTSQYNEQFFGPGTRLTVL.